This TCR beta chain derives from a study of CD8 T cells in Susac syndrome. Study-level points and caveats: As acknowledged by the study, its TCR sequencing and HLA analysis included a relatively small number of individuals.

CD8+ and CD4+ blood T cells underwent TCR beta sequencing. TEMRA cells were enriched by FACS, while CD8+ and CD4+ T cells were obtained through a negative isolation that was performed magnetically. RNA totalling roughly 0.45 to 1 ug underwent reverse transcription with random hexamers. A multiplex approach, immunoSEQ multiplex PCR, amplified TCR beta CDR3 across 54 Vbeta and 13 Jbeta. One entry per CDR3 protein results from TCRdb running MiXCR on the immunoSEQ multiplex PCR reads. In the table there are 160,000 or so distinct CDR3 sequences, roughly 95% of which are singletons. Turning to this clonotype: Its antigen is not known.

Sequenced input: CD4+ T cells from PBMCs. The TCR comes from a human donor in good health.

Here the CDR3 reads CASSLAQGGKETQYF. The CDR3 DNA sequence: TGTGCCAGCAGCTTAGCACAGGGGGGAAAAGAGACCCAGTACTTC. This chain uses TRBV7-2 with TRBJ2-5; TRBD1 matches at 8 bases. This CDR3 region has 15 residues. V was clipped by 0 bases and J by 3 bases; unmatched bases: 3. From germline, CDR1 is SGHTA and CDR2 FQGNSA.